The 14 T cell receptor beta chains below were found in one sample sequenced in a study of cytomegalovirus exposure and HLA in healthy donors. The PCR was carried out with 60 Vbeta primers and 13 Jbeta primers. Clones were read by immunoSEQ multiplex PCR, and TCRdb kept only the in-frame ones, dropping some. The data show about 190,000 clones, roughly 80% seen once. Material: PBMCs. These receptors all stem from a man aged 45 to 65 in good health and CMV-seronegative.

V usage is TRBV27 and J usage is TRBJ2-5; D is possibly TRBD2 (5 bases). Germline V CDR1 and CDR2: MNHEY, SMNVEV (reference sequence). The CDR3 runs to 18 residues. Trimming shortened V by 6 bases and J by 4 bases, and 27 bases separated the two germline ends. The CDR3 sequence is CASSTRSAAPYGRETQYF. CDR3 in DNA: TGTGCCAGCAGCACCCGCTCGGCGGCGCCGTATGGGAGAGAGACCCAGTACTTC.

The V and J genes are TRBV4-1 and TRBJ1-1; D unclear. The CDR3 covers 14 residues. CDR1 and CDR2 from the germline V gene are MGHRA and YSYEKL. With 0 bases removed from V and 0 bases from J, the gap between germline ends came to 5 bases. CDR3 sequence: CASSQDPLNTEAFF. The CDR3 DNA reads TGCGCCAGCAGCCAAGATCCCTTGAACACTGAAGCTTTCTTT.

V usage is TRBV6-5 and J usage is TRBJ1-2; unclear D gene. This CDR3 has 12 residues. Germline loops: CDR1 MNHEY, CDR2 SVGAGI. Trimming removed 4 bases at V and 10 bases at J, with 13 bases between. The CDR3 coding sequence is TGTGCCAGCAGTTTCGGACGGACTGACTACACCTTC. It encodes CASSFGRTDYTF.

The chain is built from TRBV7-8 and TRBJ2-2, with 10 bases fitting TRBD2. Trimming took 2 bases from V and 5 from J; bases not matched to a gene: 8. In germline, CDR1 is SGHVS, CDR2 FQNEAQ. This CDR3 spans 17 amino acids. CDR3 sequence (DNA): TGTGCCAGCAGCTTACAGCGGGGGGGGGATTGGACCGGGGAGCTGTTTTTT. Protein sequence: CASSLQRGGDWTGELFF.

This clone was picked up a small number of times. The chain uses TRBV4-1 and TRBJ2-7; TRBD2 matches at 7 bases. Germline CDR1 is MGHRA and CDR2 is YSYEKL. This CDR3 is built from 14 residues. V shed 1 base, J shed 4 bases, and the junction held 4 bases outside the gene matches. Written as DNA, the CDR3 is TGCGCCAGCAGCCAAGGAGCGGGGAAGTACGAGCAGTACTTC. Protein: CASSQGAGKYEQYF.

The J gene is TRBJ1-1, the V gene TRBV9; D may be TRBD1 (6 bases). The CDR3 spans 16 residues. V shed 4 bases and J shed 11 bases, with 27 bases lying between them. CDR1 and CDR2 (germline): SGDLS, YYNGEE. In nucleotides, the CDR3 is TGTGCCAGCAGCCCCAGCGCCGGGACACCGTCAAAAACGGCTTTCTTT. This translates into CASSPSAGTPSKTAFF. The whole variable domain, filled in from reference TRBV9 and TRBJ1-1, reads DSGVTQTPKHLITATGQRVTLRCSPRSGDLSVYWYQQSLDQGLQFLIQYYNGEERAKGNILERFSAQQFPDLHSELNLSSLELGDSALYFCASSPSAGTPSKTAFFGQGTRLTVV.

The CDR3 DNA reads TGTGCCAGTAGTCCGGGACAGGGAATAAAGTATGGCTACACCTTC. Its translation is CASSPGQGIKYGYTF. The chain uses TRBV19 and TRBJ1-2; 9 bases map to TRBD1. Per the germline V gene, CDR1 is LNHDA and CDR2 is SQIVND (reference sequence). V trimming: 5 bases; J trimming: 5 bases; junction bases outside the gene matches: 9. CDR3 size: 15 residues. Complete variable domain (other parts from reference TRBV19 and TRBJ1-2): DGGITQSPKYLFRKEGQNVTLSCEQNLNHDAMYWYRQDPGQGLRLIYYSQIVNDFQKGDIAEGYSVSREKKESFPLTVTSAQKNPTAFYLCASSPGQGIKYGYTFGSGTRLTVV.

A few counts support this clone. Written as DNA, the CDR3 is TGTGCCAGCAGCGGATATCGACCGGACAGGGGGGGCTACGAGCAGTACTTC. Translated, it gives CASSGYRPDRGGYEQYF. The chain links TRBV7-9 to TRBJ2-7; 10 bases line up with TRBD1. The trim removed 5 bases at V and 3 bases at J, leaving 13 bases unmatched. The CDR3 sequence is 17 residues long. Per germline, CDR1 SEHNR and CDR2 FQNEAQ (reference sequence).

The chain employs TRBV10-1 and TRBJ1-1, with TRBD1 as a possible D gene (5 bases). Trimming removed 8 bases from V and 0 bases from J, with 16 bases in between. CDR1 is WNHNN, CDR2 SYGVQD, per germline (reference sequence). This CDR3 is built from 15 residues. In DNA, the CDR3 is TGCGCCAGCCCCTACCAGGGTCCTATGAACACTGAAGCTTTCTTT. This translates into CASPYQGPMNTEAFF.

The chain has TRBV6-1 and TRBJ1-3, with D tentatively TRBD1 (5 bases). The CDR3 loop spans 13 amino acids. Looked up from germline, CDR1 is MNHNS and CDR2 is SASEGT. Trimming removed 7 bases at V and 0 bases at J, with 7 bases between. This CDR3 is CASNRYSGNTIYF. The CDR3 coding sequence is TGTGCCAGCAACAGGTACTCTGGAAACACCATATATTTT.

The V and J genes are TRBV5-1 and TRBJ2-3; maybe TRBD2 (5 bases). The germline V and J ends were trimmed by 0 bases and 6 bases, with 11 bases remaining between them. The length of the CDR3 is 14 residues. Germline V gene sequence: CDR1 SGHRS, CDR2 YFSETQ. CDR3 nucleotide sequence: TGCGCCAGCAGCTTGGACACTTCGGGGGATACGCAGTATTTT. Its translation: CASSLDTSGDTQYF.

This clone was picked up one time. One end of the junction does not line up with germline, which may come from a read error. For the CDR3, the DNA is TGTTCCAGCAGCTTATCCACTTCAACTAATGAAAAACTGTTTTTT. Amino acids: CSSSLSTSTNEKLFF. The chain combines TRBV7-9 with TRBJ1-4; no reliable D call. CDR3 length: 15 residues. Germline CDR1 and CDR2: SEHNR and FQNEAQ (reference sequence).

This rearrangement joins TRBV2 to TRBJ1-1, with a possible D match to TRBD1 (5 bases). Trimming cost V 10 bases and J 2 bases, with 17 bases left between them. CDR1 SNHLY and CDR2 FYNNEI come from the germline V gene. CDR3 length: 14 residues. CDR3 amino acids: CATKGRARNTEAFF. In nucleotides, the CDR3 is TGTGCCACCAAGGGCAGGGCGCGAAACACTGAAGCTTTCTTT.

This chain uses TRBV30 with TRBJ1-1; 7 nucleotides agree with TRBD1. Germline CDR1 reads GTSNPN; CDR2 reads SVGIG (reference sequence). The ends lost 4 bases at V and 11 bases at J; junction bases unmatched: 13. There are 13 residues in the CDR3. The CDR3 DNA follows: TGTGCCTGGACCACCGGGACAGCGGTTGTTGCTTTCTTT. Amino acids: CAWTTGTAVVAFF.